This T cell receptor (beta chain) was retrieved from a study of blood T cell repertoires in COVID-19. Germline CDR1 reads SGHNT; CDR2 reads YENEEA. The CDR3 contains 15 residues. The V and J ends lost 5 bases and 3 bases, in that order; junction bases with no gene match: 9. Some clones are missing from TCRdb's copy, which holds only in-frame ones; the method was immunoSEQ multiplex PCR. The sample yields some 130,000 clones, 81% seen once. The chain couples TRBV11-3 to TRBJ1-1; TRBD1 matches 7 bases. The sample was peripheral blood. The TCR originated in a woman aged 60 to 75 with active or convalescent COVID-19. This chain's CDR3 is CASSLSGTEHTEAFF. CDR3 sequence (DNA): TGTGCCAGCAGCCTATCCGGGACAGAGCACACTGAAGCTTTCTTT.